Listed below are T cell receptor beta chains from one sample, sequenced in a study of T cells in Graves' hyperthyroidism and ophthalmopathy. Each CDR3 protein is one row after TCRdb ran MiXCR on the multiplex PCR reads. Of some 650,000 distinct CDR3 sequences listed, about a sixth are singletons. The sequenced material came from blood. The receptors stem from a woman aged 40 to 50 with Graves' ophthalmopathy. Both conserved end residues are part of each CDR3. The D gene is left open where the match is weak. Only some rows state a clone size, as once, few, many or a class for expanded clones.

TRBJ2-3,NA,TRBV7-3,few,CASSLGQKPDTQYF,TGTGCCAGCAGCTTAGGGCAAAAACCAGATACGCAGTATTTT
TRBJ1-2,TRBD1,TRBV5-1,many,CASSLVGGQPNYGYTF,TGCGCCAGCAGCTTGGTAGGGGGACAGCCTAACTATGGCTACACCTTC
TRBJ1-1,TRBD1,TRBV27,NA,CASSLRTGVNTEAFF,TGTGCCAGCAGTTTACGGACAGGAGTGAACACTGAAGCTTTCTTT
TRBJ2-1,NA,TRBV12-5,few,CASGFGDNEQFF,TGTGCTAGTGGTTTTGGGGACAATGAGCAGTTCTTC
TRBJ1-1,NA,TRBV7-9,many,CASSSSIDLNTEAFF,TGTGCCAGCAGCTCCTCCATCGACTTGAACACTGAAGCTTTCTTT
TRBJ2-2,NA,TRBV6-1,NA,CASSSEGIANTGELFF,TGTGCCAGCAGCTCCGAGGGCATAGCGAACACCGGGGAGCTGTTTTTT
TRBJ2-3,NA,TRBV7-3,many,CASSPASVPDTQYF,TGTGCCAGCAGCCCCGCATCCGTACCAGATACGCAGTATTTT
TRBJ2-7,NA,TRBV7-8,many,CASSLISSRLPLRAGEQYF,TGTGCCAGCAGCTTAATCTCTTCGCGGTTGCCCCTCCGGGCGGGGGAGCAGTACTTC
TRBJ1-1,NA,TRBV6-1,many,CASSPYRATPTEAFF,TGTGCCAGCAGTCCTTACAGGGCCACTCCGACTGAAGCTTTCTTT
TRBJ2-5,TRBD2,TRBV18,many,CASSPPGLAGETQYF,TGTGCCAGCTCACCACCCGGACTAGCGGGAGAGACCCAGTACTTC
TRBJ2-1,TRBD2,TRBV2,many,CASRGGRARLDEQFF,TGTGCCAGCAGGGGCGGGAGGGCCAGGTTGGATGAGCAGTTCTTC
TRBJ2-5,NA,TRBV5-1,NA,CASRPVWGVRETQYF,TGCGCCAGCAGACCTGTCTGGGGGGTCAGGGAGACCCAGTACTTC
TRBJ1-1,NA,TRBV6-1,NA,CASTLGGGVGTEAFF,TGTGCCAGCACTCTGGGGGGGGGCGTTGGCACTGAAGCTTTCTTT
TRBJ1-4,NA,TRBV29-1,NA,CSVVSNEKLFF,TGCAGCGTTGTTTCTAATGAAAAACTGTTTTTT
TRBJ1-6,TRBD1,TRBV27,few,CASSLGQGLSLHF,TGTGCCAGCAGTCTCGGACAGGGACTTTCCCTCCACTTT
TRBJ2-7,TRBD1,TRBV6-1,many,CASKEGQGSAEQYF,TGTGCCAGCAAAGAGGGACAGGGGTCCGCCGAGCAGTACTTC
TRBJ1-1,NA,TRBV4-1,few,CASSYGPRNTEAFF,TGCGCCAGCAGCTATGGACCGAGGAACACTGAAGCTTTCTTT
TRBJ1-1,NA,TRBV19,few,CASSPRLRGGTAEAFF,TGTGCCAGTAGTCCCAGATTGCGGGGGGGAACGGCTGAAGCTTTCTTT
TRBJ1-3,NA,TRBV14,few,CASSQAGRLTLIYF,TGTGCCAGCAGCCAAGCGGGCAGACTTACCCTCATATATTTT
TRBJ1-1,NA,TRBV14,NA,CASTAERTLNTEAFF,TGTGCCAGCACCGCCGAACGCACTTTGAACACTGAAGCTTTCTTT
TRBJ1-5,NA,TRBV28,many,CASSSHQAEPQHF,TGTGCCAGCAGTTCCCATCAGGCGGAGCCCCAGCATTTT
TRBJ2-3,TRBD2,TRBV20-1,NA,CSARASGPDTQYF,TGCAGTGCTAGGGCTAGCGGCCCAGATACGCAGTATTTT
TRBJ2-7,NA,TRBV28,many,CASSLVTAYEQYF,TGTGCCAGCAGTTTAGTGACAGCCTACGAGCAGTACTTC
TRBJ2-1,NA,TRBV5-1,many,CASSFRTEEFF,TGCGCCAGCAGCTTCCGGACAGAGGAGTTCTTC
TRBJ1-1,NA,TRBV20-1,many,CSASSGRTHTEAFF,TGCAGTGCTTCTTCGGGCCGCACCCACACTGAAGCTTTCTTT
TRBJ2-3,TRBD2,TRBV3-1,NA,CASSQLGLFSTDTQYF,TGTGCCAGCAGCCAACTGGGACTATTCAGCACAGATACGCAGTATTTT
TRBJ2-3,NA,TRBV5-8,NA,CASSLVLKAGGTDTQYF,TGTGCCAGCAGCTTGGTGTTAAAGGCAGGGGGCACAGATACGCAGTATTTT
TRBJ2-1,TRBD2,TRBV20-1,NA,CSARDPSGGARNEQFF,TGCAGTGCTAGAGACCCTAGCGGGGGGGCCCGCAATGAGCAGTTCTTC
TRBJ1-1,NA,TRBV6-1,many,CASNVEKAATEAFF,TGTGCCAGCAACGTCGAGAAGGCGGCCACTGAAGCTTTCTTT
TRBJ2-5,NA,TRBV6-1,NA,CASSESTDLSGIQETQYF,TGTGCCAGCAGTGAATCGACGGACTTAAGCGGTATCCAAGAGACCCAGTACTTC
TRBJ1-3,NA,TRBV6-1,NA,CASSEPPIMGASGNTIYF,TGTGCCAGCAGTGAACCACCGATAATGGGGGCCTCTGGAAACACCATATATTTT
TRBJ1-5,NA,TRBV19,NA,CASSLRWEIRRQPQHF,TGTGCCAGTAGTCTCCGTTGGGAAATTAGGAGGCAGCCCCAGCATTTT
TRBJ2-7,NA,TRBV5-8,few,CASSWDIYSYEQYF,TGTGCCAGCAGCTGGGACATTTACTCCTACGAGCAGTACTTC
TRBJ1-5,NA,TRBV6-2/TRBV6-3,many,CASTDGQYNQPQHF,TGTGCCAGCACCGACGGACAGTACAATCAGCCCCAGCATTTT
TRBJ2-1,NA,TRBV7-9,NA,CASSLVLPGANEQFF,TGTGCCAGCAGCTTAGTTCTGCCAGGGGCCAATGAGCAGTTCTTC
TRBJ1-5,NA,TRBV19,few,CASSITSRGNQPQHF,TGTGCCAGTAGTATCACATCAAGGGGCAATCAGCCCCAGCATTTT
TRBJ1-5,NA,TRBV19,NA,CASAEGGGNQPQHF,TGTGCCAGTGCGGAGGGAGGGGGCAATCAGCCCCAGCATTTT
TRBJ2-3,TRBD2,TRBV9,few,CASSASGGGLADTQYF,TGTGCCAGCAGCGCCTCTGGCGGGGGGTTGGCAGATACGCAGTATTTT
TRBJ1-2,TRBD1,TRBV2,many,CASSLYRGESGYTF,TGTGCCAGCAGTTTATACAGGGGGGAAAGTGGCTACACCTTC
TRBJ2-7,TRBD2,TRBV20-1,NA,CSARDSSGRYEQYF,TGCAGTGCTAGAGATAGTTCCGGGAGGTACGAGCAGTACTTC
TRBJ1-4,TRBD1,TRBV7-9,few,CASSLQPGQGTNEKLFF,TGTGCCAGCAGCTTACAACCTGGACAGGGTACTAATGAAAAACTGTTTTTT
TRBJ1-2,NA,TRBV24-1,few,CATDEDPSNYGYTF,TGTGCCACCGACGAGGATCCTTCTAACTATGGCTACACCTTC
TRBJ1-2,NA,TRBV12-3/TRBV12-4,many,CASSLVPGHTYGYTF,TGTGCCAGCAGTTTAGTCCCGGGGCATACCTATGGCTACACCTTC
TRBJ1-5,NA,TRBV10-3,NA,CAISEEPGYQPQHF,TGTGCCATCAGTGAGGAGCCAGGATATCAGCCCCAGCATTTT
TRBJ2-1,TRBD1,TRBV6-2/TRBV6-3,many,CASSYEGQYNEQFF,TGTGCCAGCAGTTACGAGGGACAGTACAATGAGCAGTTCTTC
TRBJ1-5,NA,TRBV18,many,CASSPDRSNQPQHF,TGTGCCAGCTCACCGGACAGAAGCAATCAGCCCCAGCATTTT
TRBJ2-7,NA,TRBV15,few,CATSRAGPYEQYF,TGTGCCACCAGCAGAGCCGGTCCCTACGAGCAGTACTTC
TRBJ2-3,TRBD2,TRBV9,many,CASSGRLAESTDTQYF,TGTGCCAGCAGCGGTAGACTAGCGGAGAGCACAGATACGCAGTATTTT
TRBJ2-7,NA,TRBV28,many,CASIKTSSYEQYF,TGTGCCAGCATAAAGACTAGCTCCTACGAGCAGTACTTC
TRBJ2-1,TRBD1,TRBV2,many,CASWTGVGEQFF,TGTGCCAGTTGGACAGGGGTCGGGGAGCAGTTCTTC
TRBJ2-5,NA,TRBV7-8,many,CASSLGEEQETQYF,TGTGCCAGCAGCTTAGGAGAGGAACAAGAGACCCAGTACTTC
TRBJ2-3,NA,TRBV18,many,CASSTGTPDTQYF,TGTGCCAGCTCAACCGGGACCCCAGATACGCAGTATTTT
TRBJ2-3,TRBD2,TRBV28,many,CASKAGAPDTQYF,TGTGCCAGCAAAGCGGGAGCGCCAGATACGCAGTATTTT
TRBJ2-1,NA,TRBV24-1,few,CATSFRDEQFF,TGTGCCACCTCCTTTCGGGATGAGCAGTTCTTC